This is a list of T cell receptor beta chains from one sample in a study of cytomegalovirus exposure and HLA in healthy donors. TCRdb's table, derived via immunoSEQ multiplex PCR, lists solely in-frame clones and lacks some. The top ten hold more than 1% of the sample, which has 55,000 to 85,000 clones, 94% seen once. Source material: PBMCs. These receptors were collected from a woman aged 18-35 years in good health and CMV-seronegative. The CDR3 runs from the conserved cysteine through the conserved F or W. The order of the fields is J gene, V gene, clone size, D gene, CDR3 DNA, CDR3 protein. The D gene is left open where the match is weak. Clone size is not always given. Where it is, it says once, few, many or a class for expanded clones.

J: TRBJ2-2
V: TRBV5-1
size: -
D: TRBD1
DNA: TGCGCCAGCCTCAGGGGGACCGACACCGGGGAGCTGTTTTTT
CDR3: CASLRGTDTGELFF

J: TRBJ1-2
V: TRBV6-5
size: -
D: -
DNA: TGTGCCAGCAAAGAGACAGCGACGGGCTATGGCTACACCTTC
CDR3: CASKETATGYGYTF

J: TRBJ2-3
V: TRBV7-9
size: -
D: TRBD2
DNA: TGTGCCAGCAGCTTTGGTACTAGCGGGAGCACAGATACGCAGTATTTT
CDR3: CASSFGTSGSTDTQYF

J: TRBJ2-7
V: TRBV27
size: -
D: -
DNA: TGTGCCAGCAGCTTCCGGGGTTCCTACGAGCAGTACTTC
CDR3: CASSFRGSYEQYF

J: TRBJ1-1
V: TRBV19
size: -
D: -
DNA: TGTGCCAGTAGTATAGCAGCAGGGTACCCTGAAGCTTTCTTT
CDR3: CASSIAAGYPEAFF

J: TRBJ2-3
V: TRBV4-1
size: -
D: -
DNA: TGCGCCAGCAGCCAAAGACTAACTACTAGCACAGATACGCAGTATTTT
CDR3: CASSQRLTTSTDTQYF

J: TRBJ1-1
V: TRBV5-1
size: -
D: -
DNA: TGCGCCAGCAGCTTGGGGGCAGGCGCGAACACTGAAGCTTTCTTT
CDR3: CASSLGAGANTEAFF

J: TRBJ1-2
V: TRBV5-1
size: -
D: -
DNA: TGCGCCAGCAGCTCGACCGGACACTCAGGAAGGGGCTACACCTTC
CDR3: CASSSTGHSGRGYTF

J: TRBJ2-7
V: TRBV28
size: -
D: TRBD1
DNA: TGTGCCAGCAAGACCTCCCCGGGACAGGGCTACGAGCAGTACTTC
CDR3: CASKTSPGQGYEQYF

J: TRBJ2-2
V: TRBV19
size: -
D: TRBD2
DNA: TGTGCCAGTAGATCGGGGGGGCCTAACACCGGGGAGCTGTTTTTT
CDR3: CASRSGGPNTGELFF

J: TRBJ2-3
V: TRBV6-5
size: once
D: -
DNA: TGTGCCAGCGGCAGGGTGACAGATACGCAGTATTTT
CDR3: CASGRVTDTQYF

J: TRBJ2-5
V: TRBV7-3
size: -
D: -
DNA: TGTGCCAGCAGCTTAGGCAGGGGAGAGACCCAGTACTTC
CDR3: CASSLGRGETQYF

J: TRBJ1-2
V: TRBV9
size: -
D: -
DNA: TGTGCCAGCCGCCGGGCTCCGGGAGGGGGGTTGGGTGGCTACACCTTC
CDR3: CASRRAPGGGLGGYTF

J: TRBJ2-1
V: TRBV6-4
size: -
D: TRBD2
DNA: TGTGCCAGCAGTGACAGGACTAGCGGGAGTAATGAGCAGTTCTTC
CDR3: CASSDRTSGSNEQFF

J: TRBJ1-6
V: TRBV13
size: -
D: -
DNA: TGTGCCAGCAGCTTCGAGAATTCACCCCTCCACTTT
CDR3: CASSFENSPLHF

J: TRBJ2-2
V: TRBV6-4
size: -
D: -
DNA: TGTGCCAGCAGAGAAAGCAGGGGGGACACCGGGGAGCTGTTTTTT
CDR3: CASRESRGDTGELFF

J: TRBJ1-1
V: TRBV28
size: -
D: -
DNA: TGTGCCGCAAAAGAGCAGAACACTGAAGCTTTCTTT
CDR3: CAAKEQNTEAFF

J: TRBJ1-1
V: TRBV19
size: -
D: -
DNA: TGTGCCAGTAGTCTAGACATCCTGAACACTGAAGCTTTCTTT
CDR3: CASSLDILNTEAFF

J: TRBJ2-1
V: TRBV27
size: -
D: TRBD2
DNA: TGTGCCAGCAGTTTATTCGGACTAGCGGGGGGCAATGAGCAGTTCTTC
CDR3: CASSLFGLAGGNEQFF

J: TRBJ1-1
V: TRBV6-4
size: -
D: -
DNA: TGTGCCAGCAGCAGGTACCTTAACACTGAAGCTTTCTTT
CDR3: CASSRYLNTEAFF

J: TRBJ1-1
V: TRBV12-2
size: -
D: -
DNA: TGTGCAAGTCGCCCAGAGGTGGCTTTCTTT
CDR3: CASRPEVAFF

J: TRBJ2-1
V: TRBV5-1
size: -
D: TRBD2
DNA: TGCGCCAGCAGTCCGGTGGCGGGAGTGATTGGTGAGCAGTTCTTC
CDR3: CASSPVAGVIGEQFF

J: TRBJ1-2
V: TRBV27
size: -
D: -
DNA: TGTGCCAGCAGCAGAAAACAGGGTAACGCTAACTATGGCTACACCTTC
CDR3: CASSRKQGNANYGYTF

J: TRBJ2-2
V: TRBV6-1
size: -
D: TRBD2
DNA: TGTGCCATCGTAGCGGGAGGGGACACCGGGGAGCTGTTTTTT
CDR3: CAIVAGGDTGELFF

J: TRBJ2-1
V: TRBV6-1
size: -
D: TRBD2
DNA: TGTGCCAGCAGTCCTACTAGCGGGGGGGCGGATGAGCAGTTCTTC
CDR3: CASSPTSGGADEQFF

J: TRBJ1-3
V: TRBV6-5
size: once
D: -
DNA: TGTGCCAGCAGTTACTCCGTGGAGGGTGGAAACACCATATATTTT
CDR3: CASSYSVEGGNTIYF

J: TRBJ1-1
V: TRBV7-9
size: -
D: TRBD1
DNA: TGTGCCAGCAGTCGACAGGGCGACACTGAAGCTTTCTTT
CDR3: CASSRQGDTEAFF

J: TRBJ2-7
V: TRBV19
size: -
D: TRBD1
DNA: TGTGCCAGTAGTTCCCAGGACAGGGGATCCTACGAGCAGTACTTC
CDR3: CASSSQDRGSYEQYF

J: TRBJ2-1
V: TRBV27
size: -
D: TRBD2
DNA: TGTGCCAGCACCGCCGATGCGCCTAGCGGGAGTGAGCAGTTCTTC
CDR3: CASTADAPSGSEQFF

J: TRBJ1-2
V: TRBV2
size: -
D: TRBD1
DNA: TGTGCCAGCAGTGAAGGCGACAGGGCGTATGGCTACACCTTC
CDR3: CASSEGDRAYGYTF

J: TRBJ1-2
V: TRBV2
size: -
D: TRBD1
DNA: TGTGCCAGCAGTGAGGCAGGGGGCGATGGCTACACCTTC
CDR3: CASSEAGGDGYTF

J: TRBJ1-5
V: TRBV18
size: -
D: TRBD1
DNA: TGTGCCAGCTCACCGGAGACAGGGTATAGCAATCAGCCCCAGCATTTT
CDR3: CASSPETGYSNQPQHF

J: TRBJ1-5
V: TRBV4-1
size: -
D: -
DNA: TGCGCCAGCAGCCAAGGGACAGAGATTAGCAATCAGCCCCAGCATTTT
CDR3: CASSQGTEISNQPQHF

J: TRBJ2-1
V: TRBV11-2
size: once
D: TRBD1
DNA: TGTGCCAGCAGCTTAGTAGGACAGGGGGACAATGAGCAGTTCTTC
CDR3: CASSLVGQGDNEQFF

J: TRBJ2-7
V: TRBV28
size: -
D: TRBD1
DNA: TGTGCCAGCACCACGGACAGGGGCCTCTCCTACGAGCAGTACTTC
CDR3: CASTTDRGLSYEQYF

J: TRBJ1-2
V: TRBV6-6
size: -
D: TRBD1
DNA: TGTGCCAGCACGGGGACAGGCGGCTACACCTTC
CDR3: CASTGTGGYTF

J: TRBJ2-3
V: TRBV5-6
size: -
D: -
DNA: TGTGCCAGCAGCGCGGATGGAGGGCTGACAGATACGCAGTATTTT
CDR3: CASSADGGLTDTQYF

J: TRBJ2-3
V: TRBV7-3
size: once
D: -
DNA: TGTGCCAGCAGCTTTCAGGGGTCAGATACGCAGTATTTT
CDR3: CASSFQGSDTQYF

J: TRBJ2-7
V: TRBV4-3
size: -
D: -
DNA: TGCGCCAGCAGCCAAGTAGCTATTGGGGCCCTCTCCTACGAGCAGTACTTC
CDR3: CASSQVAIGALSYEQYF